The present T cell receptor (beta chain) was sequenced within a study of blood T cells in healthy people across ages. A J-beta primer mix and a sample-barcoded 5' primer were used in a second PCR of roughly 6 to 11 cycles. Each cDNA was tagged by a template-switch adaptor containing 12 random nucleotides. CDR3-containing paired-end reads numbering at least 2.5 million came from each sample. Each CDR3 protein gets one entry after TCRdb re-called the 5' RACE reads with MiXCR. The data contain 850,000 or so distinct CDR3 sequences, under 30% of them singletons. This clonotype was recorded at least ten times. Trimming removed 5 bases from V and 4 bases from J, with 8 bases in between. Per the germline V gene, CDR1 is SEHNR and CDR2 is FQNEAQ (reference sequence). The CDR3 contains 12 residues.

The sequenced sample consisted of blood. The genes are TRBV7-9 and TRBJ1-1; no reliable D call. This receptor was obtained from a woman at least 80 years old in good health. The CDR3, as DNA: TGTGCCAGCAGCGCCCCTGGCACTGAAGCTTTCTTT. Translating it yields CASSAPGTEAFF.